Listed here are 9 T cell receptor beta chains from one sample, sequenced in a study of blood T cell repertoires in COVID-19 (dated by TCRdb to about 2020). Libraries were made using the immunoSEQ multiplex PCR assay. TCRdb mirrors the immuneACCESS table, restricted to in-frame sequences. Some clones are absent from its copies; in checked studies, under half trace to an unresolved V gene, and the reason for the others is unknown. The sample table records roughly 260,000 clones; about 83% of these occur just once. About 3.9% of the sample is in the top ten clones. The specimen sequenced was PBMCs or T cells enriched from blood (not recorded which). The receptors shown here come from a woman in her forties who had been exposed to COVID-19.

The gene calls are TRBV28 and TRBJ1-3; D ambiguous. The germline V gene has CDR1 MDHEN and CDR2 SYDVKM. The CDR3 runs 18 residues. Trimming cost V 2 bases and J 0 bases, with 17 bases left between them. CDR3 residues: CASSLVFSGSVSGNTIYF. The CDR3 nucleotides are TGTGCCAGCAGTTTAGTTTTTAGCGGTAGCGTCTCTGGAAACACCATATATTTT.

V gene TRBV10-3 combines with J gene TRBJ1-5, with D tentatively TRBD1 (6 bases). V lost 6 bases to trimming and J lost 4 bases, with 10 bases between them. From germline, CDR1 is ENHRY and CDR2 SYGVKD. The CDR3 has 13 residues. This CDR3 reads CAIRQGRNQPQHF. CDR3 nucleotide sequence: TGTGCCATCAGACAGGGCCGGAATCAGCCCCAGCATTTT.

The chain combines TRBV3-1 (or the pseudogene TRBV3-2) with TRBJ1-1, with D possibly matching TRBD1 (5 bases). The CDR3 length is 16 residues. Trimming cost V 0 bases and J 1 base, with 12 bases left between them. Germline loops: CDR1 LGHDT, CDR2 YNNKEL (reference sequence). Here the CDR3 DNA reads TGTGCCAGCAGCCAAGATTTTTTGGGGCAGAACACTGAAGCTTTCTTT. Amino acids: CASSQDFLGQNTEAFF.

This clone is a singleton in its sample. V and J are TRBV28 and TRBJ1-1; D may be TRBD1 (6 bases). The germline V and J ends were trimmed by 3 bases and 4 bases, with 12 bases remaining between them. Germline CDR1 is MDHEN and CDR2 is SYDVKM. The CDR3 is 14 amino acids. The CDR3 loop reads CASSFPQGRTEAFF. The CDR3 bases are TGTGCCAGCAGTTTCCCACAGGGTCGCACTGAAGCTTTCTTT.

CDR3 DNA: TGTGCCACTCTCCAGACTCGAAACTATGGCTACACCTTC. Its protein is CATLQTRNYGYTF. V gene TRBV19 combines with J gene TRBJ1-2; the D is unclear. The CDR3 is made up of 13 amino acids. Germline assignment: CDR1 LNHDA and CDR2 SQIVND (reference sequence). V was cut by 10 bases and J by 2 bases, with 14 bases left in between.

The V call is TRBV28, the J call TRBJ2-3, with 8 bases fitting TRBD1. With 6 bases clipped from V and 2 bases from J, the junction kept 7 bases outside the gene matches. The CDR3 covers 15 residues. Germline CDR1 MDHEN, CDR2 SYDVKM. The CDR3 loop reads CASSQGQGYTDTQYF. CDR3 sequence (DNA): TGTGCCAGCAGCCAAGGACAGGGCTACACAGATACGCAGTATTTT.

The rearrangement uses TRBV10-1 and TRBJ2-5; 9 nucleotides align to TRBD2. CDR1 and CDR2 from the germline V gene are WNHNN and SYGVQD (reference sequence). The CDR3 is made up of 17 amino acids. V lost 3 bases and J lost 2; bases outside the gene matches: 10. The CDR3 protein is CASSEPYSGGPQETQYF. DNA of the CDR3: TGCGCCAGCAGTGAACCTTATAGCGGGGGACCACAAGAGACCCAGTACTTC.

The chain carries TRBV16 and TRBJ2-1; a weak D match, TRBD1 (6 bases). The CDR3 is 16 amino acids. V was shortened by 2 bases and J by 0 bases, with 11 bases between the two germline ends. CDR1 is KGHSY and CDR2 is FQNENV in the germline V gene. The CDR3 region is CASSQRTARSYNEQFF. In DNA form, the CDR3 reads TGTGCCAGCAGCCAACGGACAGCCCGCTCCTACAATGAGCAGTTCTTC.

This clone was observed a handful of times. This chain connects TRBV2 to TRBJ2-3; the D is unclear. Germline CDR1 is SNHLY and CDR2 is FYNNEI. CDR3 length equals 11 residues. V lost 7 bases and J lost 2, with 4 bases in between. The CDR3 sequence is CASTNTDTQYF. CDR3 bases: TGTGCCAGCACCAACACAGATACGCAGTATTTT.